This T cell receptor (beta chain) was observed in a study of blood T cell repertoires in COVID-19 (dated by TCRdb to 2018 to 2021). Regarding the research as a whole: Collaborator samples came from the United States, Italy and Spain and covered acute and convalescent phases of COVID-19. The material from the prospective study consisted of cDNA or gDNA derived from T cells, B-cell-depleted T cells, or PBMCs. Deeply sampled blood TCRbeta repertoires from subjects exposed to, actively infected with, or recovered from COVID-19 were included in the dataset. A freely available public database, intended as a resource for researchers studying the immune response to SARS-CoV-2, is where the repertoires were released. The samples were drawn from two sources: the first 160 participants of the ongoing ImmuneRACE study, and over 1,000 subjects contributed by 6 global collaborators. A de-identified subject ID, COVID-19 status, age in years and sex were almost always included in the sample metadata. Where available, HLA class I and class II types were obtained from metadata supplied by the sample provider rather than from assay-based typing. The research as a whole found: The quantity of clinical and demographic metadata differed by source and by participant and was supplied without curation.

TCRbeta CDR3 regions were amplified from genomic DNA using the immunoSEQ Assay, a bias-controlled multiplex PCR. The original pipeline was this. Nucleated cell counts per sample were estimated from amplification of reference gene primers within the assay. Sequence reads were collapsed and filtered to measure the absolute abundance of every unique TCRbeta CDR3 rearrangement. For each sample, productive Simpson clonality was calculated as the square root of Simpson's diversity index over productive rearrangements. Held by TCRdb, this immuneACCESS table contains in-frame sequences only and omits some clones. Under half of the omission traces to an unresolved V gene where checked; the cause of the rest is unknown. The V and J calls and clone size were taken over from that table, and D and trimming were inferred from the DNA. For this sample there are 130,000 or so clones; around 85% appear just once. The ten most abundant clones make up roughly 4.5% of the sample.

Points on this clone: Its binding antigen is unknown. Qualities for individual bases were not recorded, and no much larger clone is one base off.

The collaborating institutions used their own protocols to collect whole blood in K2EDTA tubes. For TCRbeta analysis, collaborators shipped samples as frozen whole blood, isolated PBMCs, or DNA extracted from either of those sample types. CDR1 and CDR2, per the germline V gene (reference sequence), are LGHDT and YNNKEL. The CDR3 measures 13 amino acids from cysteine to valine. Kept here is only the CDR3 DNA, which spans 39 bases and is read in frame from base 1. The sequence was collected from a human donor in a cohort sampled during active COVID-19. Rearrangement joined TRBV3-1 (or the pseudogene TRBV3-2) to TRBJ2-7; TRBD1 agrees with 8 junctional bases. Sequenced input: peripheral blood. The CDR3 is CACRTGFEGEQYV. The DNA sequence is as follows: TGTGCCTGCAGGACAGGGTTCGAAGGCGAGCAGTACGTC.